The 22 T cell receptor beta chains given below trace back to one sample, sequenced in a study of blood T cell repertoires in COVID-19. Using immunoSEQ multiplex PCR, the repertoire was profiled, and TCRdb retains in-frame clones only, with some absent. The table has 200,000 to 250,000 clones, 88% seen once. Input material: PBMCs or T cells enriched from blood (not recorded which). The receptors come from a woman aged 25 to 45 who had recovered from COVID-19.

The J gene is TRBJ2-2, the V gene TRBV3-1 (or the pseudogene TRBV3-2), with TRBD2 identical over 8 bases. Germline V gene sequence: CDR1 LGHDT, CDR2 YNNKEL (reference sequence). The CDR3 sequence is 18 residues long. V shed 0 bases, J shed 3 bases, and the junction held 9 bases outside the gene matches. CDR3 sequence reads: CASSQEVASGFYTGELFF. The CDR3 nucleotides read TGTGCCAGCAGCCAAGAGGTCGCTAGCGGGTTTTACACCGGGGAGCTGTTTTTT.

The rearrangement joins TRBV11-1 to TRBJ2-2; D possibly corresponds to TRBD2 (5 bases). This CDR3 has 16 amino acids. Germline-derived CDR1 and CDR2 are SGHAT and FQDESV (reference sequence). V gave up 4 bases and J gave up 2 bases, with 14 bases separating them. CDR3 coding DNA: TGTGCCAGCAGCTACTCCGGCACTAGAAACACCGGGGAGCTGTTTTTT. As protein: CASSYSGTRNTGELFF.

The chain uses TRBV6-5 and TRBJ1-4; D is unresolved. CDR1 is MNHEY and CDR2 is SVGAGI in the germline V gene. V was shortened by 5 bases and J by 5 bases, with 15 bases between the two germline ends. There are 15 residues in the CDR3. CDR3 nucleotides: TGTGCCAGCAGTAATCTTGGTACGGGAAATGAAAAACTGTTTTTT. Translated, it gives CASSNLGTGNEKLFF.

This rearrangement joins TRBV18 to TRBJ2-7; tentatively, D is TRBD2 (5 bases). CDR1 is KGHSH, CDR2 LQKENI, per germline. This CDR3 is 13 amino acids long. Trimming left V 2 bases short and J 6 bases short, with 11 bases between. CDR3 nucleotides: TGTGCCAGCTCACCAGTGACGACTACCGAGCAGTACTTC. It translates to CASSPVTTTEQYF.

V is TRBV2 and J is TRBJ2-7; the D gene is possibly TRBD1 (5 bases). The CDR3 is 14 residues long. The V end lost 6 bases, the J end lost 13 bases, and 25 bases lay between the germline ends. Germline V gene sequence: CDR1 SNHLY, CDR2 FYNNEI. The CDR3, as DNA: TGTGCCAGCAGCGTAAAGGTTAGGGGCCAACGTCCTTACTTC. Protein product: CASSVKVRGQRPYF.

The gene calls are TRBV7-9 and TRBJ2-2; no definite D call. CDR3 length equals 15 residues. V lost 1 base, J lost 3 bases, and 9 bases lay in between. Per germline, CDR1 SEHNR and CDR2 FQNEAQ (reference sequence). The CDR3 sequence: CASSLGERYTGELFF. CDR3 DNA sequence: TGTGCCAGCAGCTTAGGCGAACGCTACACCGGGGAGCTGTTTTTT.

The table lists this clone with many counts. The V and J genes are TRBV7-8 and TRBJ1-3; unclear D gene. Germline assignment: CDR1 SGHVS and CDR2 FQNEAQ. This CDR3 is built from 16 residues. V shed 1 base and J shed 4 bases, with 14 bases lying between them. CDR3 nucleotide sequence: TGTGCCAGCAGCTTAGTTGGCGGTCCTCCGGGAAACACCATATATTTT. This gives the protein CASSLVGGPPGNTIYF.

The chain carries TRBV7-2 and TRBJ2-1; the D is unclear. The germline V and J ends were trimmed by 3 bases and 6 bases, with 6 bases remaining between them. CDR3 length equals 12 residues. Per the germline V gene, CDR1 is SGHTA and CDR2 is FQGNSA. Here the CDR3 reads CASSFSSNEQFF. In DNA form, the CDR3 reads TGTGCCAGCAGCTTCTCTAGCAATGAGCAGTTCTTC.

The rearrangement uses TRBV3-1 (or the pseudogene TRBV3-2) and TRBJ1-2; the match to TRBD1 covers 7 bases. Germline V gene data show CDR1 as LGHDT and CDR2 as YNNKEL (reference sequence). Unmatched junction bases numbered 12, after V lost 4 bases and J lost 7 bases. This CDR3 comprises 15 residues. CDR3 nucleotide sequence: TGTGCCAGCAGCCTCCACCAGGGGGTTCAAGGTGGCTACACCTTC. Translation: CASSLHQGVQGGYTF.

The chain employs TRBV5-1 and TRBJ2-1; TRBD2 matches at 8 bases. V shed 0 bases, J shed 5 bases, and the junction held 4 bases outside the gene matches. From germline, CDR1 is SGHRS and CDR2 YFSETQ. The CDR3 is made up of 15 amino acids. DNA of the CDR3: TGCGCCAGCAGCTTGGGAGCGGGAGCAAACAATGAGCAGTTCTTC. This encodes CASSLGAGANNEQFF. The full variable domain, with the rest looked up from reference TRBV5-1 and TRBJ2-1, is KAGVTQTPRYLIKTRGQQVTLSCSPISGHRSVSWYQQTPGQGLQFLFEYFSETQRNKGNFPGRFSGRQFSNSRSEMNVSTLELGDSALYLCASSLGAGANNEQFFGPGTRLTVL.

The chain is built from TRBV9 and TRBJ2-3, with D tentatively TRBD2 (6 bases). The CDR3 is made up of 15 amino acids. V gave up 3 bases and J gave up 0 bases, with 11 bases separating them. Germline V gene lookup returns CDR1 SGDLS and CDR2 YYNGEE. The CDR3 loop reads CASSEAGTSTDTQYF. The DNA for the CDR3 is TGTGCCAGCAGCGAGGCCGGGACTAGCACAGATACGCAGTATTTT.

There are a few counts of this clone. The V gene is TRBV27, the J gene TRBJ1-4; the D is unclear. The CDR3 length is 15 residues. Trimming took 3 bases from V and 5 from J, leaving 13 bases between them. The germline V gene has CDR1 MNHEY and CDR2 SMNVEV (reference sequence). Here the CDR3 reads CASSFTVGANEKLFF. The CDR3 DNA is TGTGCCAGCAGTTTTACAGTGGGCGCGAATGAAAAACTGTTTTTT. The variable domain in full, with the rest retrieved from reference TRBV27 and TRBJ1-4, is EAQVTQNPRYLITVTGKKLTVTCSQNMNHEYMSWYRQDPGLGLRQIYYSMNVEVTDKGDVPEGYKVSRKEKRNFPLILESPSPNQTSLYFCASSFTVGANEKLFFGSGTQLSVL.

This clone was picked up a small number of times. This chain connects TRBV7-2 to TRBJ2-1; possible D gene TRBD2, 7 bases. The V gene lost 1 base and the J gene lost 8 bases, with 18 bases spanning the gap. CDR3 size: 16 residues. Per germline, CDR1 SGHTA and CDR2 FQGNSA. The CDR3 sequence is CASSLGSGGPIHEQFF. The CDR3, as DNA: TGTGCCAGCAGCTTAGGGTCCGGGGGGCCTATCCATGAGCAGTTCTTC.

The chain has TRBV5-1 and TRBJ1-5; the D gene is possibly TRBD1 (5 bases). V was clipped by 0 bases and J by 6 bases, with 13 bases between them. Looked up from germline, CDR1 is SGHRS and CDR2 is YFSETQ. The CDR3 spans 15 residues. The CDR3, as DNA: TGCGCCAGCAGCTTGGATGCAGGGTTTGGTCAGCCCCAGCATTTT. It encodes CASSLDAGFGQPQHF.

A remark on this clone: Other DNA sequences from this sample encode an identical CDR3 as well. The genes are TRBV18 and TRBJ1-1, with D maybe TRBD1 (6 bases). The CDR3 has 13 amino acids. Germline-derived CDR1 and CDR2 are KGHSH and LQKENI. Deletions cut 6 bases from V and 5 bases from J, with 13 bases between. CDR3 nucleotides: TGTGCCAGCTCCCCAGGAAGGGGGACTGAAGCTTTCTTT. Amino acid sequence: CASSPGRGTEAFF.

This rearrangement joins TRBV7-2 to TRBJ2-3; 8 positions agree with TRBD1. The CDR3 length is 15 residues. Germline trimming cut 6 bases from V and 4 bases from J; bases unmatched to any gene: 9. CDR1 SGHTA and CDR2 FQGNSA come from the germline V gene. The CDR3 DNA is TGTGCCAGCAGTCTCTTAGGACAGGGCGCAGATACGCAGTATTTT. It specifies CASSLLGQGADTQYF.

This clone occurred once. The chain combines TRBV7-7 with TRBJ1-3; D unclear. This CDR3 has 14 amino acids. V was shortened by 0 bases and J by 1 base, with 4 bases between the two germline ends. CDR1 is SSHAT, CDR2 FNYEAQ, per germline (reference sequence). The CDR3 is CASSLAPSGNTIYF. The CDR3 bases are TGTGCCAGCAGCTTAGCCCCTTCTGGAAACACCATATATTTT.

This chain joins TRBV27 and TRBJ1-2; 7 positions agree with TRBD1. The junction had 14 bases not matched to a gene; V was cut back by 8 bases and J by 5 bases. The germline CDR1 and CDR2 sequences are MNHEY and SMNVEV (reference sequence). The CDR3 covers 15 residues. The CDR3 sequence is CASGNDRASLYGYTF. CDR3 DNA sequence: TGTGCCAGCGGAAACGACAGGGCGTCTCTTTATGGCTACACCTTC.

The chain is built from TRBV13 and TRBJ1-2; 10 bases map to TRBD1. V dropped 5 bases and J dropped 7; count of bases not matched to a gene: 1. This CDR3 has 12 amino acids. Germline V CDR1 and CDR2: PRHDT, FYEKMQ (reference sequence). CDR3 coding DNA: TGTGCCAGCAGCGACAGGGGGCCTGGCTACACCTTC. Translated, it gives CASSDRGPGYTF.

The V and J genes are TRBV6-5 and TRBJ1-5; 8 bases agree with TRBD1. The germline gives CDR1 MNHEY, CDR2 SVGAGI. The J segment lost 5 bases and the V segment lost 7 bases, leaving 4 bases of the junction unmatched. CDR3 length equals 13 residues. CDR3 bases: TGTGCCAGCAAACCGACAGGGGATCAGCCCCAGCATTTT. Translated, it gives CASKPTGDQPQHF.

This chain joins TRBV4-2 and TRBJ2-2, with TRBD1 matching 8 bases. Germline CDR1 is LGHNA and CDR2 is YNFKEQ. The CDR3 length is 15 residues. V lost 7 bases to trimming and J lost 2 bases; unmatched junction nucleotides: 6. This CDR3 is CASTDGTGNTGELFF. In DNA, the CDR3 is TGTGCCAGCACCGACGGGACAGGAAACACCGGGGAGCTGTTTTTT.

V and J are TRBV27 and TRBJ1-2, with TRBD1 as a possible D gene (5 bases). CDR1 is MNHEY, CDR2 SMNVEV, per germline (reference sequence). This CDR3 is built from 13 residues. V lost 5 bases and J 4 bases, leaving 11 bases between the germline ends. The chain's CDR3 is CASSGGVAYGYTF. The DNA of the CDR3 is TGTGCCAGCAGTGGGGGGGTGGCCTATGGCTACACCTTC.